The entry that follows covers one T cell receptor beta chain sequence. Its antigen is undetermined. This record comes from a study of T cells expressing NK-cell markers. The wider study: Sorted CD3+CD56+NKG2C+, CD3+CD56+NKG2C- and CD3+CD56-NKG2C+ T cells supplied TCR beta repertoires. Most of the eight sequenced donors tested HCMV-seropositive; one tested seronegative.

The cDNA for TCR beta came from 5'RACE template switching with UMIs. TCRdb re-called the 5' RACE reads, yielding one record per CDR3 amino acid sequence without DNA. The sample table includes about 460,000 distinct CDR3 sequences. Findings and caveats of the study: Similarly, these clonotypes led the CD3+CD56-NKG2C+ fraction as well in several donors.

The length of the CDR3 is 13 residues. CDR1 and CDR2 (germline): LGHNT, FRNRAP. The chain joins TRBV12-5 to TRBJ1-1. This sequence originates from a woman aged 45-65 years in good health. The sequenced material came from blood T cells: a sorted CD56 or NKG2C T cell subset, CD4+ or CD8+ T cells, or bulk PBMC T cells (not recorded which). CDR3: CASGPRDDTEAFF.